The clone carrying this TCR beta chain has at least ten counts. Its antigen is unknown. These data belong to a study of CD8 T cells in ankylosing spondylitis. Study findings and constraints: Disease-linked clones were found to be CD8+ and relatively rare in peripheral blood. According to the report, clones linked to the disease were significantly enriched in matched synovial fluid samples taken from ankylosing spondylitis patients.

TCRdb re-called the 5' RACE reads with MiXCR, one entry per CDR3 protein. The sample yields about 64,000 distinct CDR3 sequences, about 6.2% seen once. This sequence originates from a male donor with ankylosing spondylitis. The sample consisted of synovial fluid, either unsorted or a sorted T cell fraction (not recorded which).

The CDR3 nucleotides are TGTGCCAGCAGCTTAGCGGGAGGGCGGGTAGATACGCAGTATTTT. Its translation: CASSLAGGRVDTQYF. The chain uses TRBV7-2 and TRBJ2-3; 7 positions agree with TRBD2. Looked up from germline, CDR1 is SGHTA and CDR2 is FQGNSA. V gave up 0 bases and J gave up 5 bases; unmatched junction bases: 5. The CDR3 runs to 15 residues.